Listed below are T cell receptor beta chains from one sample, sequenced in a study of T cell responses to AZD1222 COVID-19 vaccine. Produced via immunoSEQ multiplex PCR; TCRdb's table is partial and in-frame only. The sample holds about 150,000 clones, under 95% seen once. Specimen: peripheral blood, collected on day 0 of AZD1222 vaccination. These receptors came from an adult in good health. The CDR3 runs from the conserved cysteine through the conserved F or W. A D gene is named only where the DNA matches it firmly. A row's size may be missing; if present it is once, few, many or a size class.

v_gene: TRBV6-2/TRBV6-3; d_gene: TRBD2; j_gene: TRBJ2-1; abundance: .; CDR3nt: TGTGCCAGCAGTTACACTATAGCGGGAGGTCCGCGGTTCTTC; CDR3aa: CASSYTIAGGPRFF
v_gene: TRBV4-1; d_gene: TRBD2; j_gene: TRBJ2-4; abundance: once; CDR3nt: TGCGCCAGCAGCTTAGGGACTAGCGGGATTCAGTACTTC; CDR3aa: CASSLGTSGIQYF
v_gene: TRBV6-5; d_gene: TRBD2; j_gene: TRBJ2-3; abundance: once; CDR3nt: TGTGCCAGCAGTCTAGCGGGAGGGAAGGTAGATACGCAGTATTTT; CDR3aa: CASSLAGGKVDTQYF
v_gene: TRBV12-3/TRBV12-4; d_gene: .; j_gene: TRBJ2-5; abundance: few; CDR3nt: TGTGCCAGCAGTTTCAGGGTGGAAGAGACCCAGTACTTC; CDR3aa: CASSFRVEETQYF
v_gene: TRBV7-2; d_gene: TRBD2; j_gene: TRBJ2-7; abundance: .; CDR3nt: TGTGCCAGCAGCTTAGGGACCCGGACTAGTGTCTACGAGCAGTACTTC; CDR3aa: CASSLGTRTSVYEQYF
v_gene: TRBV5-6; d_gene: TRBD1; j_gene: TRBJ2-7; abundance: .; CDR3nt: TGTGCCAGCAGCTTGCTCGGGACAGCAGATACCTACGAGCAGTACTTC; CDR3aa: CASSLLGTADTYEQYF
v_gene: TRBV6-2/TRBV6-3; d_gene: TRBD1; j_gene: TRBJ2-7; abundance: .; CDR3nt: TGTGCCAGCAGTCGCCTACGGGACAGCTCCTACGAGCAGTACTTC; CDR3aa: CASSRLRDSSYEQYF
v_gene: TRBV28; d_gene: .; j_gene: TRBJ1-1; abundance: .; CDR3nt: TGTGCCAGCCCCGATCGGAGGGGCATACTACCCAACACTGAAGCTTTCTTT; CDR3aa: CASPDRRGILPNTEAFF
v_gene: TRBV9; d_gene: .; j_gene: TRBJ1-2; abundance: .; CDR3nt: TGTGCCAGCAGCGCCCATACAGGGTCGGGGGGCTACACCTTC; CDR3aa: CASSAHTGSGGYTF
v_gene: TRBV28; d_gene: .; j_gene: TRBJ1-5; abundance: .; CDR3nt: TGTGCCAGCAGCGTAGGCAATCAGCCCCAGCATTTT; CDR3aa: CASSVGNQPQHF
v_gene: TRBV6-5; d_gene: TRBD1; j_gene: TRBJ1-3; abundance: .; CDR3nt: TGTGCCAGCAGTTACTCTGGACAGGGCTTCGGAAACACCATATATTTT; CDR3aa: CASSYSGQGFGNTIYF
v_gene: TRBV4-2; d_gene: .; j_gene: TRBJ2-1; abundance: .; CDR3nt: TGTGCCAGCAGCCAAGAAACCGGGGCTCAAGGGTTCTTC; CDR3aa: CASSQETGAQGFF
v_gene: TRBV3-1/TRBV3-2; d_gene: TRBD2; j_gene: TRBJ2-1; abundance: .; CDR3nt: TGTGCCAGCAGCCAAGATTTAGCGGGACCCTACAATGAGCAGTTCTTC; CDR3aa: CASSQDLAGPYNEQFF
v_gene: TRBV11-1; d_gene: TRBD1; j_gene: TRBJ2-7; abundance: .; CDR3nt: TGTGCCAGCAGCGACACGGGACAGGGGACTTCCTACGAGCAGTACTTC; CDR3aa: CASSDTGQGTSYEQYF
v_gene: TRBV20-1; d_gene: TRBD2; j_gene: TRBJ2-2; abundance: .; CDR3nt: TGCAGTGCTAGTCTAGCGGGAGAAGAAACCGGGGAGCTGTTTTTT; CDR3aa: CSASLAGEETGELFF
v_gene: TRBV28; d_gene: .; j_gene: TRBJ1-3; abundance: .; CDR3nt: TGTGCCAGTCTGGACTCTGGAAACACCATATATTTT; CDR3aa: CASLDSGNTIYF
v_gene: TRBV4-1; d_gene: .; j_gene: TRBJ2-7; abundance: .; CDR3nt: TGCGCCAGCAGCCTCCGGGACTGGAGTCGGGAGGAGCAGTACTTC; CDR3aa: CASSLRDWSREEQYF
v_gene: TRBV4-3; d_gene: .; j_gene: TRBJ2-5; abundance: .; CDR3nt: TGCGCCAGCAGCCAAGATGCGCGGGAAGAGACCCAGTACTTC; CDR3aa: CASSQDAREETQYF
v_gene: TRBV18; d_gene: .; j_gene: TRBJ1-1; abundance: .; CDR3nt: TGTGCCAGCTCCCCCTCGGCGACTGGCGCTGAAGCTTTCTTT; CDR3aa: CASSPSATGAEAFF
v_gene: TRBV5-1; d_gene: TRBD1; j_gene: TRBJ2-7; abundance: .; CDR3nt: TGCGCCAGCAGTCCGGACAGGTCCTACGAGCAGTACTTC; CDR3aa: CASSPDRSYEQYF
v_gene: TRBV15; d_gene: .; j_gene: TRBJ1-5; abundance: .; CDR3nt: TGTGCCACCAGCAGAGATCGGGGCGCAGGCCAGCCCCAGCATTTT; CDR3aa: CATSRDRGAGQPQHF
v_gene: TRBV5-6; d_gene: .; j_gene: TRBJ2-7; abundance: .; CDR3nt: TGTGCCAGCAGCTATGCTGCCAGGGCACCCTACGAGCAGTACTTC; CDR3aa: CASSYAARAPYEQYF
v_gene: TRBV28; d_gene: TRBD1; j_gene: TRBJ1-3; abundance: .; CDR3nt: TGTGCCAGCAGTTTTTCCCCGACAGGGCCCGTCTCTGGAAACACCATATATTTT; CDR3aa: CASSFSPTGPVSGNTIYF
v_gene: TRBV6-5; d_gene: .; j_gene: TRBJ2-3; abundance: .; CDR3nt: TGTGCCAGCAGTTACTCGCCGGGCGCAGATACGCAGTATTTT; CDR3aa: CASSYSPGADTQYF
v_gene: TRBV10-3; d_gene: TRBD1; j_gene: TRBJ1-1; abundance: .; CDR3nt: TGTGCCATCAGTGATAGGGCAGGGGGCGGGAACACTGAAGCTTTCTTT; CDR3aa: CAISDRAGGGNTEAFF
v_gene: TRBV28; d_gene: TRBD2; j_gene: TRBJ2-7; abundance: once; CDR3nt: TGTGCCAGCAGTTTAGCAGGGACTAGCGGGAGGTGGGAGCAGTACTTC; CDR3aa: CASSLAGTSGRWEQYF
v_gene: TRBV11-2; d_gene: .; j_gene: TRBJ2-7; abundance: once; CDR3nt: TGTGCCAGCAGCTTTATTAACGAGCAGTACTTC; CDR3aa: CASSFINEQYF
v_gene: TRBV19; d_gene: TRBD1; j_gene: TRBJ2-7; abundance: once; CDR3nt: TGTGCCAGTAGTTATACTTCGGACAGGTTCTACGAGCAGTACTTC; CDR3aa: CASSYTSDRFYEQYF
v_gene: TRBV28; d_gene: .; j_gene: TRBJ1-6; abundance: .; CDR3nt: TGTGCCAGCATCTCAAGGGGGTCCCTCCACTTT; CDR3aa: CASISRGSLHF
v_gene: TRBV5-6; d_gene: .; j_gene: TRBJ2-2; abundance: .; CDR3nt: TGTGCCAGCAGCTTGATAAGCGATACGAACACCGGGGAGCTGTTTTTT; CDR3aa: CASSLISDTNTGELFF
v_gene: TRBV7-2; d_gene: .; j_gene: TRBJ1-4; abundance: .; CDR3nt: TGTGCCAGCAGCTTAGGTTCGGCAGCCGGAGCAACTAATGAAAAACTGTTTTTT; CDR3aa: CASSLGSAAGATNEKLFF
v_gene: TRBV19; d_gene: .; j_gene: TRBJ1-5; abundance: .; CDR3nt: TGTGCCAGTAGTATAAGACAGGTTTACAATCAGCCCCAGCATTTT; CDR3aa: CASSIRQVYNQPQHF
v_gene: TRBV7-2; d_gene: TRBD1; j_gene: TRBJ2-6; abundance: .; CDR3nt: TGTGCCAGCAGCTCACTGTCTACAGGGGTAGGTGGGGCCAACGTCCTGACTTTC; CDR3aa: CASSSLSTGVGGANVLTF
v_gene: TRBV24-1; d_gene: TRBD2; j_gene: TRBJ2-5; abundance: once; CDR3nt: TGTGCCACCAGCCAAACCCCTAGCGGGAGGGAGCAAGAGACCCAGTACTTC; CDR3aa: CATSQTPSGREQETQYF
v_gene: TRBV11-3; d_gene: .; j_gene: TRBJ2-1; abundance: once; CDR3nt: TGTGCCAGCAGATTAACAGGGAGCTCCTACAATGAGCAGTTCTTC; CDR3aa: CASRLTGSSYNEQFF
v_gene: TRBV28; d_gene: TRBD1; j_gene: TRBJ1-3; abundance: .; CDR3nt: TGTGCCAGCAGTGTACAGGGGGCGCGGAGCGGAAACACCATATATTTT; CDR3aa: CASSVQGARSGNTIYF
v_gene: TRBV7-9; d_gene: TRBD1; j_gene: TRBJ2-1; abundance: .; CDR3nt: TGTGCCAGCAGCCCACAGGGGGTTCCCTCGGGGAATGAGCAGTTCTTC; CDR3aa: CASSPQGVPSGNEQFF
v_gene: TRBV11-2; d_gene: .; j_gene: TRBJ2-5; abundance: once; CDR3nt: TGTGCCAGCAGCTTAGCTGTAGGGTTGATGGAGACCCAGTACTTC; CDR3aa: CASSLAVGLMETQYF
v_gene: TRBV5-4; d_gene: .; j_gene: TRBJ1-2; abundance: .; CDR3nt: TGTGCCAGCAGCTTCGATCAGACGGACTATGGCTACACCTTC; CDR3aa: CASSFDQTDYGYTF
v_gene: TRBV7-9; d_gene: TRBD1; j_gene: TRBJ2-5; abundance: .; CDR3nt: TGTGCCAGTCGAGGGGGCGGCCAAGAGACCCAGTACTTC; CDR3aa: CASRGGGQETQYF
v_gene: TRBV2; d_gene: .; j_gene: TRBJ2-5; abundance: .; CDR3nt: TGTGCCATCCTCAGGGCCGGGGCAGTTATGACCCAGTACTTC; CDR3aa: CAILRAGAVMTQYF
v_gene: TRBV5-1; d_gene: .; j_gene: TRBJ2-3; abundance: .; CDR3nt: TGCGCCAGCAGCCCCACTAGCACAGATACGCAGTATTTT; CDR3aa: CASSPTSTDTQYF
v_gene: TRBV7-3; d_gene: .; j_gene: TRBJ1-3; abundance: .; CDR3nt: TGTGCCAGCAGCCCCGGGAACAGTCTCTCTGGAAACACCATATATTTT; CDR3aa: CASSPGNSLSGNTIYF
v_gene: TRBV2; d_gene: .; j_gene: TRBJ1-5; abundance: .; CDR3nt: TGTGCCAGCAGTGAAGCCAATTGGGGGGTGGAAGACTCCAATCAGCCCCAGCATTTT; CDR3aa: CASSEANWGVEDSNQPQHF
v_gene: TRBV25-1; d_gene: .; j_gene: TRBJ1-2; abundance: once; CDR3nt: TGTGCCAGCAGTGAGGGAGGGGGGGCGCGGAGTTCCTATGGCTACACCTTC; CDR3aa: CASSEGGGARSSYGYTF
v_gene: TRBV18; d_gene: .; j_gene: TRBJ1-3; abundance: .; CDR3nt: TGTGCCAGCTCCAGTGGGACTCTTGGAAACACCATATATTTT; CDR3aa: CASSSGTLGNTIYF
v_gene: TRBV6-5; d_gene: .; j_gene: TRBJ1-5; abundance: .; CDR3nt: TGTGCCAGCAGTTACCTCGGACCCGGTCAGCCCCAGCATTTT; CDR3aa: CASSYLGPGQPQHF
v_gene: TRBV9; d_gene: TRBD2; j_gene: TRBJ2-3; abundance: .; CDR3nt: TGTGCCAGCAGCGTAGGGGGGCTAGCGGGAGCGGCAGATACGCAGTATTTT; CDR3aa: CASSVGGLAGAADTQYF
v_gene: TRBV28; d_gene: .; j_gene: TRBJ2-7; abundance: .; CDR3nt: TGTGCCAGCAGTTTTCGGGGACCGGCCCACGAGCAGTACTTC; CDR3aa: CASSFRGPAHEQYF
v_gene: TRBV5-5; d_gene: .; j_gene: TRBJ1-2; abundance: .; CDR3nt: TGTGCCAGCAGCTTCGGGACCTATGGCTACACCTTC; CDR3aa: CASSFGTYGYTF
v_gene: TRBV28; d_gene: TRBD1; j_gene: TRBJ1-3; abundance: .; CDR3nt: TGTGCCAGCAGCTACGGGACAGGCGCCCGCTCTGGAAACACCATATATTTT; CDR3aa: CASSYGTGARSGNTIYF
v_gene: TRBV12-3/TRBV12-4; d_gene: .; j_gene: TRBJ1-2; abundance: .; CDR3nt: TGTGCCAGCAGTTTCTTCGGGGGCCATGGCTACACCTTC; CDR3aa: CASSFFGGHGYTF